The 15 T cell receptor beta chains below all came from one sample that was sequenced in a study of control samples from healthy donors and cancer patients. Sequencing was performed with immunoSEQ multiplex PCR; in TCRdb, only in-frame clones are kept and a portion is missing. The sample carries around 130,000 clones, 80% to 90% recorded once. The sequencing sample was made of blood. These receptors came from a man aged 25 to 45 in good health.

The V and J genes are TRBV30 and TRBJ2-7, with 12 bases matching TRBD1. This CDR3 region has 16 residues. Trimming removed 1 base from V and 1 base from J; junction bases left unmatched: 5. CDR1 is GTSNPN, CDR2 SVGIG, per germline (reference sequence). CDR3 protein: CAWSAGQGALSYEQYF. In nucleotides, the CDR3 is TGTGCCTGGAGTGCGGGACAGGGGGCCTTATCCTACGAGCAGTACTTC.

V usage is TRBV7-3 and J usage is TRBJ2-2; D perhaps matches TRBD1 (6 bases). Germline V gives CDR1 SGHTA, CDR2 FQGTGA. The V end lost 4 bases, the J end lost 0 bases, and 12 bases lay between the germline ends. This CDR3 is 16 amino acids long. CDR3 DNA: TGTGCCAGCAGCTATCAGGGGACAACGAACACCGGGGAGCTGTTTTTT. This encodes CASSYQGTTNTGELFF.

The V gene is TRBV6-6, the J gene TRBJ2-5; D call uncertain. The CDR3 has 14 amino acids. Trimming removed 2 bases from V and 2 bases from J, with 9 bases in between. The germline CDR1 and CDR2 sequences are MNHNY and SVGAGI (reference sequence). CDR3 coding DNA: TGTGCCAGCAGTTACAGGAGAACTCAAGAGACCCAGTACTTC. Its translation is CASSYRRTQETQYF.

This chain links TRBV19 with TRBJ1-6; TRBD1 might be the D (6 bases). The CDR3 is 14 amino acids. Germline loops: CDR1 LNHDA, CDR2 SQIVND (reference sequence). Trimming took off 3 bases at V and 7 bases at J, with 10 bases between the two ends. The CDR3 sequence is CASSMGGVNSPLHF. The CDR3 DNA follows: TGTGCCAGTAGTATGGGGGGCGTCAATTCACCCCTCCACTTT.

This clone has a handful of counts. The chain links TRBV4-1 to TRBJ2-7; 12 bases agree with TRBD1. Per the germline V gene, CDR1 is MGHRA and CDR2 is YSYEKL. CDR3 length: 15 residues. The ends lost 6 bases at V and 4 bases at J; junction bases unmatched: 7. CDR3 nucleotide sequence: TGCGCCAGCAGTGCCGGGACAGGGGGCAGGTACGAGCAGTACGTC. Translation gives CASSAGTGGRYEQYV.

This chain links TRBV28 with TRBJ2-6, with D possibly TRBD1 on 6 matching bases. The V end was cut by 6 bases, the J end by 1 base, with 10 bases between. The CDR3 sequence is 15 residues long. CDR1 and CDR2 (germline): MDHEN, SYDVKM. Here the CDR3 reads CASSAQGSGANVLTF. CDR3 coding DNA: TGTGCCAGCAGCGCACAGGGTTCTGGGGCCAACGTCCTGACTTTC.

This clone was detected a few times. The gene calls are TRBV12-3 or TRBV12-4 and TRBJ1-1, with TRBD1 matching 9 bases. With 4 bases clipped from V and 14 bases from J, the junction kept 11 bases outside the gene matches. This CDR3 region has 13 residues. The DNA for the CDR3 is TGTGCCAGCAGTTACAGGGGGCGCGGTCTCGCATTCTTT. Amino acid sequence: CASSYRGRGLAFF.

V is TRBV6-5 and J is TRBJ2-2; 9 bases agree with TRBD2. The CDR3 length is 14 residues. Trimming at V came to 10 bases and at J to 6 bases, leaving 9 bases not matched to a gene. In germline, CDR1 is MNHEY, CDR2 SVGAGI. The CDR3 sequence: CATCPGLAAGELFF. CDR3 bases: TGTGCCACGTGTCCGGGACTAGCCGCCGGGGAGCTGTTTTTT.

The chain links TRBV12-3 or TRBV12-4 to TRBJ2-1; D is undetermined. The CDR3 has 12 amino acids. Trimming shortened V by 7 bases and J by 10 bases, and 14 bases separated the two germline ends. The CDR3 sequence is CASTGRLKEQFF. The CDR3 coding sequence is TGTGCCAGCACCGGACGGCTTAAGGAGCAGTTCTTC.

The chain combines TRBV7-3 with TRBJ2-5, with unresolved D. The ends were cut back, 5 bases at V and 3 bases at J, with 4 bases in the middle. This CDR3 spans 11 amino acids. Germline CDR1 and CDR2: SGHTA and FQGTGA. CDR3 nucleotide sequence: TGTGCCAGCAGCCCGAAAGAGACCCAGTACTTC. This codes for CASSPKETQYF.

The V gene is TRBV5-1, the J gene TRBJ1-1; a possible D gene is TRBD1 (6 bases). The CDR3 loop spans 13 amino acids. V was cut by 1 base and J by 6 bases, with 10 bases left in between. In germline, CDR1 is SGHRS, CDR2 YFSETQ. This CDR3 is CASSLQGFSEAFF. CDR3 coding DNA: TGCGCCAGCAGCTTGCAGGGGTTCTCTGAAGCTTTCTTT.

The chain combines TRBV24-1 with TRBJ1-1; D perhaps matches TRBD1 (5 bases). Between the trimmed V and J ends, which lost 7 bases and 3 bases, there was a span of 14 bases. The CDR3 is made up of 14 amino acids. Germline V lookup: CDR1 KGHDR, CDR2 SFDVKD. CDR3 loop: CATRGGLTDTEAFF. The CDR3 DNA follows: TGTGCCACCAGGGGGGGATTGACGGACACTGAAGCTTTCTTT.

The count of this clone is one. The chain links TRBV19 to TRBJ1-3; no clear D gene. From germline, CDR1 is LNHDA and CDR2 SQIVND (reference sequence). V lost 6 bases to trimming and J lost 0 bases, with 9 bases between them. The CDR3 has 14 residues. Here the CDR3 reads CASSAVDSGNTIYF. The DNA of the CDR3 is TGTGCCAGTAGCGCAGTTGACTCTGGAAACACCATATATTTT.

The CDR3 DNA reads TGTGCCAGCAGCGCCTCGACAAAGAAGTACGTC. Encoded protein: CASSASTKKYV. The V call is TRBV2, the J call TRBJ2-7; D gene ambiguous. The CDR3 is made up of 11 amino acids. Germline-derived CDR1 and CDR2 are SNHLY and FYNNEI. The germline V and J ends were trimmed by 6 bases and 11 bases, with 14 bases remaining between them.

The chain recombines TRBV5-1 with TRBJ1-2, with 7 bases that match TRBD1. There are 14 residues in the CDR3. V lost 6 bases, J lost 1 base, and 6 bases stayed unmatched. Looked up from germline, CDR1 is SGHRS and CDR2 is YFSETQ. In nucleotides, the CDR3 is TGCGCCAGCAACGTGGGGGACAGTAACTATGGCTACACCTTC. Amino acid sequence: CASNVGDSNYGYTF.